The 2 T cell receptor beta chains below all came from one sample that was sequenced in a study of cytotoxic CD8 clonotypes in ibrutinib-treated CLL. Sequenced by immunoSEQ multiplex PCR; TCRdb stores in-frame clones only, minus some. Of roughly 200,000 clones detected, about four fifths appear once; the ten largest clones hold approximately 10%. The specimen comprised PBMCs, sampled after 12 months of ibrutinib treatment. The receptors here all came from a human donor with chronic lymphocytic leukemia.

This clone was recorded only once. J is TRBJ1-2 and V is TRBV5-6, with D uncertain. Per germline, CDR1 SGHDT and CDR2 YYEEEE. The CDR3 is 13 amino acids. Trimming cost V 0 bases and J 2 bases, with 5 bases left between them. The CDR3 DNA is TGTGCCAGCAGCTTGGGGGCCAACTATGGCTACACCTTC. Encoded protein: CASSLGANYGYTF. Looking up the rest from reference TRBV5-6 and TRBJ1-2 gives the full variable domain: DAGVTQSPTHLIKTRGQQVTLRCSPKSGHDTVSWYQQALGQGPQFIFQYYEEEERQRGNFPDRFSGHQFPNYSSELNVNALLLGDSALYLCASSLGANYGYTFGSGTRLTVV.

The V and J genes are TRBV6-1 and TRBJ2-7; 7 nucleotides line up with TRBD1. CDR3 length equals 14 residues. The trim removed 10 bases at V and 2 bases at J, leaving 11 bases unmatched. Germline CDR1 and CDR2: MNHNS and SASEGT. CDR3 coding DNA: TGTGCCACTACCCAGGGGGACGTAACCTACGAGCAGTACTTC. It yields the protein CATTQGDVTYEQYF.